This TCR beta chain originates from a study of blood T cell repertoires in COVID-19. In the authors' workflow: Reference gene primer amplification yielded estimated nucleated cell counts. The protocol was immunoSEQ multiplex PCR, while the TCRdb copy is restricted to in-frame clones and leaves out a portion. V, J and clone size are taken as reported in that table, and D and trimming were inferred from the DNA itself. The sample holds roughly 260,000 clones, around 87% seen once. J lost 7 bases, V lost 3 bases, and 8 bases had no gene match. CDR3 length: 15 residues. Germline V lookup: CDR1 LNHDA, CDR2 SQIVND (reference sequence).

The chain recombines TRBV19 with TRBJ2-1; 8 bases fit TRBD1. Specimen: peripheral blood. This TCR was recovered from a woman aged 45-59 years with acute or convalescent COVID-19. This CDR3 is CASSMGQGAANEQFF. The DNA for the CDR3 is TGTGCCAGTAGTATGGGGCAGGGGGCAGCAAATGAGCAGTTCTTC. The entire variable domain, with the rest obtained from reference TRBV19 and TRBJ2-1, is as follows: DGGITQSPKYLFRKEGQNVTLSCEQNLNHDAMYWYRQDPGQGLRLIYYSQIVNDFQKGDIAEGYSVSREKKESFPLTVTSAQKNPTAFYLCASSMGQGAANEQFFGPGTRLTVL.